The 29 T cell receptor beta chains below were found in one sample sequenced in a study of T cell repertoires in cytomegalovirus infection. TCRdb reprocessed the reads via MiXCR and lists one record per CDR3 protein. In the table there are about 330,000 distinct CDR3 sequences, around 9.5% of which are singletons. Sequenced material: PBMCs. The source is a human donor in good health (CMV status not recorded). Some clones in this sample may be carry-over from other donors' samples.

A few counts support this clonotype. Written as DNA, the CDR3 is TGTGCCAGCAGTTTTTCAGGTTATGAGCAGCCCCAGCATTTT. The encoded protein is CASSFSGYEQPQHF. The chain joins TRBV27 to TRBJ1-5, with D unresolved. CDR1 MNHEY and CDR2 SMNVEV come from the germline V gene (reference sequence). The CDR3 covers 14 residues. V was pared by 3 bases and J by 7 bases, with 13 bases between.

This chain connects TRBV12-3 or TRBV12-4 to TRBJ2-7; 7 positions match TRBD1. This CDR3 has 15 amino acids. V lost 6 bases and J lost 4; bases outside the gene matches: 12. DNA of the CDR3: TGTGCCAGCAGCGACCGGGACAGAGAAACGTACGAGCAGTACTTC. Its translation is CASSDRDRETYEQYF.

This clonotype occurred a few times. This chain uses TRBV28 with TRBJ1-6, with D hard to call. This CDR3 has 15 residues. Trimming cost V 4 bases and J 3 bases, with 10 bases left between them. Germline values: CDR1 MDHEN, CDR2 SYDVKM. CDR3 sequence reads: CASSSLQIYNSPLHF. In DNA, the CDR3 is TGTGCCAGCAGTTCTCTACAAATCTATAATTCACCCCTCCACTTT.

The V call is TRBV2, the J call TRBJ1-5, with 11 bases matching TRBD1. This CDR3 has 18 amino acids. With V trimmed by 3 bases and J by 0 bases, 7 bases remained unmatched. The germline V gene encodes CDR1 SNHLY and CDR2 FYNNEI. Written as DNA, the CDR3 is TGTGCCAGCAGTGATTGGGACAGGGGGACTTATAGCAATCAGCCCCAGCATTTT. It codes for CASSDWDRGTYSNQPQHF.

Regarding this clonotype: Since a much larger clone is just one base distant, this may be a read error. The genes are TRBV7-2 and TRBJ2-1, with a tentative D call TRBD2 (6 bases). The CDR3 is made up of 15 amino acids. Between the trimmed V and J ends, which lost 1 base and 9 bases, there was a span of 16 bases. From germline, CDR1 is SGHTA and CDR2 FQGNSA. In nucleotides, the CDR3 is TGTGCCAGCAGCTTAGGAGCTCTAGTGGGAGGTGAGCAGTTCTTC. This encodes CASSLGALVGGEQFF.

The chain uses TRBV10-2 and TRBJ1-2; TRBD1 matches at 8 bases. J lost 8 bases, V lost 6 bases, and 14 bases had no gene match. Germline values: CDR1 WSHSY, CDR2 SAAADI. This CDR3 is built from 15 residues. The CDR3 region has the DNA TGCGCCAGCAGCGTGGACAGGGACAAGATAGGCGGCTACACCTTC. Translation gives CASSVDRDKIGGYTF.

The genes are TRBV29-1 and TRBJ2-1, with a weak D call TRBD2 (5 bases). Germline values: CDR1 SQVTM, CDR2 ANQGSEA. V lost 4 bases to trimming and J lost 6 bases, with 10 bases between them. The CDR3 totals 12 residues. CDR3 amino acids: CSVVGVINEQFF. For the CDR3, the DNA is TGCAGCGTTGTCGGGGTTATCAATGAGCAGTTCTTC.

The rearrangement uses TRBV20-1 and TRBJ2-5; no reliable D call. The V end was cut by 5 bases, the J end by 1 base, with 14 bases between. The CDR3 has 14 residues. Germline lookup yields CDR1 DFQATT and CDR2 SNEGSKA (reference sequence). The CDR3 region has the DNA TGCAGTGCTGTCCCCCCGCGATCCCAAGAGACCCAGTACTTC. This translates into CSAVPPRSQETQYF.

This clonotype was counted a few times. The chain is built from TRBV10-2 and TRBJ2-7, with D possibly matching TRBD2 (6 bases). Trimming cost V 0 bases and J 1 base, with 16 bases left between them. Germline V gene data show CDR1 as WSHSY and CDR2 as SAAADI. CDR3 length equals 17 residues. CDR3 sequence reads: CASSESMGTSPSYEQYF. The DNA for the CDR3 is TGCGCCAGCAGTGAGTCTATGGGTACTAGCCCATCCTACGAGCAGTACTTC.

This clonotype has a handful of counts. The chain is built from TRBV7-2 and TRBJ1-5, with no clear D. CDR3 length equals 16 residues. Germline V lookup: CDR1 SGHTA, CDR2 FQGNSA. V dropped 1 base and J dropped 0 bases, with 10 bases sitting between them. This chain's CDR3 is CASSLVVTNSNQPQHF. The DNA for the CDR3 is TGTGCCAGCAGCTTAGTCGTGACGAATAGCAATCAGCCCCAGCATTTT.

The rearrangement joins TRBV4-2 to TRBJ2-1; D ambiguous. Germline V gene data show CDR1 as LGHNA and CDR2 as YNFKEQ. The CDR3 consists of 13 residues. Trimming pared 6 bases from V and 4 bases from J, leaving 10 bases between. The CDR3 region has the DNA TGTGCCAGCAGTTCGGCCCTTTACAATGAGCAGTTCTTC. This encodes CASSSALYNEQFF.

This clonotype was seen at least ten times. The chain combines TRBV3-1 with TRBJ2-1; 15 bases map to TRBD2. After removal of 3 bases from V and 0 bases from J, the junction contained 6 bases not matched to a gene. The CDR3 has 19 amino acids. The germline V gene has CDR1 LGHDT and CDR2 YNNKEL (reference sequence). The CDR3 loop is CASSHGLAGGRVSYNEQFF. CDR3 DNA: TGTGCCAGCAGCCATGGACTAGCGGGGGGGAGGGTCTCCTACAATGAGCAGTTCTTC.

In its sample, this clonotype was seen many times. This sequence joins TRBV7-8 and TRBJ2-1, with TRBD1 matching over 7 bases. Germline values: CDR1 SGHVS, CDR2 FQNEAQ. CDR3 size: 14 residues. V lost 5 bases and J lost 5; bases outside the gene matches: 6. In DNA form, the CDR3 reads TGTGCCAGCAGCCCAGGGGGAAGAAACAATGAGCAGTTCTTC. As protein: CASSPGGRNNEQFF.

The chain employs TRBV7-2 and TRBJ1-1; TRBD1 is a possible D gene (5 bases). The CDR3 is made up of 14 amino acids. V shed 7 bases and J shed 0 bases, with 12 bases lying between them. CDR1 is SGHTA, CDR2 FQGNSA, per germline. The CDR3, as DNA: TGTGCCAGCAATGTTAGAGGGGTGAACACTGAAGCTTTCTTT. Its protein product is CASNVRGVNTEAFF.

This clonotype was counted many times. This chain connects TRBV7-8 to TRBJ2-3; the D gene is possibly TRBD1 (6 bases). Germline assignment: CDR1 SGHVS and CDR2 FQNEAQ. This CDR3 region has 16 residues. In DNA form, the CDR3 reads TGTGCTATACTACTCACAGGGCAGGTTGGCACAGATACGCAGTATTTT. It translates to CAILLTGQVGTDTQYF.

The J gene is TRBJ2-1, the V gene TRBV27; 13 bases align to TRBD2. This CDR3 has 15 amino acids. Germline trimming cut 3 bases from V and 7 bases from J; bases unmatched to any gene: 3. Germline lookup yields CDR1 MNHEY and CDR2 SMNVEV (reference sequence). The CDR3 DNA reads as TGTGCCAGCAGTTTCGGACTAGCGGGAGTTAATGAGCAGTTCTTC. Translating it yields CASSFGLAGVNEQFF.

The CDR3 is CATQSETQYF. The DNA of the CDR3 is TGTGCCACCCAATCGGAGACCCAGTACTTC. The chain has TRBV7-9 and TRBJ2-5; D gene ambiguous. Trimming left V 10 bases short and J 5 bases short, with 8 bases between. Germline V gene lookup returns CDR1 SEHNR and CDR2 FQNEAQ (reference sequence). The CDR3 sequence is 10 residues long.

This clonotype was found a few times. The chain links TRBV4-3 to TRBJ1-6; TRBD1 aligns across 8 bases. The CDR3 is made up of 16 amino acids. The V and J ends lost 2 bases and 8 bases, in that order; junction bases with no gene match: 8. Germline assignment: CDR1 LGHNA and CDR2 YSLEER. The CDR3 here is CASSQLPDRGHSPLHF. CDR3 DNA sequence: TGCGCCAGCAGCCAACTCCCTGACAGGGGTCATTCACCCCTCCACTTT.

The sample holds a few counts of this clonotype. The chain employs TRBV5-4 and TRBJ2-5; maybe TRBD2 (6 bases). This CDR3 has 13 amino acids. The germline V gene has CDR1 SGHNT and CDR2 YYREEE (reference sequence). Trimming took 5 bases from V and 2 from J, leaving 10 bases between them. Written as DNA, the CDR3 is TGTGCCAGCAGTCGGGAGAGGCAAGAGACCCAGTACTTC. It is translated as CASSRERQETQYF.

This clonotype showed up just a few times. The rearrangement links TRBV19 to TRBJ1-2; D unclear. The ends were cut back, 3 bases at V and 7 bases at J, with 12 bases in the middle. CDR3 length: 13 residues. CDR1 and CDR2 (germline): LNHDA, SQIVND (reference sequence). CDR3 sequence: CASSIQGNGGYTF. The CDR3 bases are TGTGCCAGTAGTATCCAAGGGAATGGTGGCTACACCTTC.

This clonotype occurred many times. The V gene is TRBV7-2, the J gene TRBJ2-7, with 12 bases fitting TRBD2. The CDR3 runs 13 residues. CDR1 is SGHTA and CDR2 is FQGNSA in the germline V gene. The V segment lost 10 bases and the J segment 4 bases; nucleotides outside the gene matches: 5. The CDR3 DNA is TGTGCCACAAGGACTAGCGGGATGTACGAGCAGTACTTC. Protein sequence: CATRTSGMYEQYF.

This clonotype was counted many times. The CDR3 spells CASSSHGGRMNTEAFF. The CDR3 DNA follows: TGTGCCAGCAGCTCACACGGGGGTAGGATGAACACTGAAGCTTTCTTT. V is TRBV7-2 and J is TRBJ1-1; maybe TRBD1 (5 bases). V dropped 4 bases and J dropped 0 bases, with 15 bases sitting between them. This CDR3 contains 16 residues. Germline CDR1 SGHTA, CDR2 FQGNSA.

This sequence joins TRBV6-2 or TRBV6-3 and TRBJ2-1; TRBD1 aligns across 9 bases. The CDR3 has 15 residues. In germline, CDR1 is MNHEY, CDR2 SVGEGT. V gave up 2 bases and J gave up 7 bases; unmatched junction bases: 6. The CDR3 sequence: CASSYGGTGRNEQFF. The CDR3 DNA sequence: TGTGCCAGCAGTTACGGTGGGACAGGGAGAAATGAGCAGTTCTTC.

This clonotype was seen at least ten times. The chain has TRBV7-2 and TRBJ2-7; no firm D call. Trimming left V 4 bases short and J 6 bases short, with 10 bases between. The CDR3 is 12 amino acids. Germline CDR1 is SGHTA and CDR2 is FQGNSA. CDR3 region: CASSSLGVEQYF. The CDR3 DNA reads as TGTGCCAGCAGCTCTCTAGGAGTCGAGCAGTACTTC.

This clonotype was found many times. This sequence joins TRBV7-2 and TRBJ2-5, with TRBD2 matching over 10 bases. Germline V CDR1 and CDR2: SGHTA, FQGNSA. The trim removed 3 bases at V and 2 bases at J, leaving 3 bases unmatched. The CDR3 sequence is 15 residues long. The CDR3 DNA reads TGTGCCAGCAGCTTTAATAGCGGGGGGCAAGAGACCCAGTACTTC. It specifies CASSFNSGGQETQYF.

This chain links TRBV6-2 or TRBV6-3 with TRBJ2-1; D could derive from TRBD1 or TRBD2 (5 bases each). CDR3 length: 16 residues. Trimming cost V 6 bases and J 11 bases, with 26 bases left between them. Germline V gives CDR1 MNHEY, CDR2 SVGEGT. Here the CDR3 reads CASSTRRGTAIDKQFF. The DNA for the CDR3 is TGTGCCAGCAGCACACGACGAGGGACCGCCATTGATAAGCAGTTCTTC.

This clonotype was seen only a few times. The chain links TRBV19 to TRBJ2-1; no clear D gene. The CDR3 loop spans 16 amino acids. Germline V lookup: CDR1 LNHDA, CDR2 SQIVND (reference sequence). V was trimmed by 1 base and J by 0 bases, leaving 10 bases between them. CDR3 DNA: TGTGCCAGTAGTATAGGCTGGTCTTCCTCCTACAATGAGCAGTTCTTC. It specifies CASSIGWSSSYNEQFF.

CDR3 in amino acids: CAISERGFTGSVSNEQFF. In DNA form, the CDR3 reads TGTGCCATCAGTGAAAGGGGATTTACAGGGTCTGTTTCGAATGAGCAGTTCTTC. The gene calls are TRBV10-3 and TRBJ2-1, with a tentative D call TRBD1 (6 bases). V dropped 3 bases and J dropped 7 bases, with 25 bases sitting between them. Germline V gives CDR1 ENHRY, CDR2 SYGVKD. The CDR3 is 18 amino acids.

This clonotype was counted between two and nine times. This chain connects TRBV25-1 to TRBJ1-2; weak D call: TRBD1 (6 bases). Germline CDR1 is MGHDK and CDR2 is SYGVNS. There are 12 residues in the CDR3. The V end was cut by 5 bases, the J end by 7 bases, with 11 bases between. CDR3 bases: TGTGCCAGCAGTAATTCAGGGGCTGGCTACACCTTC. Amino acids: CASSNSGAGYTF.